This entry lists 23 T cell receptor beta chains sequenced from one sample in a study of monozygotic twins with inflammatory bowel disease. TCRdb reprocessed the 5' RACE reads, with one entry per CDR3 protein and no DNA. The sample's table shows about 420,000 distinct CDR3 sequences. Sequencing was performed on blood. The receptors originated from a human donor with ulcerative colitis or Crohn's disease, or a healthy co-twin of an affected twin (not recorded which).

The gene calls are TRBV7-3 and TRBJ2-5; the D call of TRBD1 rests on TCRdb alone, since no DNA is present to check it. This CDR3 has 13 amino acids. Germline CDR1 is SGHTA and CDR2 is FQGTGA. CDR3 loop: CASSLNPGETQYF.

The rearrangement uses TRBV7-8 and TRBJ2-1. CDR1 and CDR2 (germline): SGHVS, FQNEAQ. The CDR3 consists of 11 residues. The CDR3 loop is CASSLEDGQFF.

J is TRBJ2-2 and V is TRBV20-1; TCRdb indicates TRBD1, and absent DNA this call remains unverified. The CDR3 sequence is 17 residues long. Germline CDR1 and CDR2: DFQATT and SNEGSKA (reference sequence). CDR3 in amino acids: CSARGSLNSGAAGELFF.

This CDR3 reads CSVSLGIDQPQHF. V usage is TRBV20-1 and J usage is TRBJ1-5. The CDR3 extends over 13 amino acids. Germline lookup yields CDR1 DFQATT and CDR2 SNEGSKA (reference sequence).

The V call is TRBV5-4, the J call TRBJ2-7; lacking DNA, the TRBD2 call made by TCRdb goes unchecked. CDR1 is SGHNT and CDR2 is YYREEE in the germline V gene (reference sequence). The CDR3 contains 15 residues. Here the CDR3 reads CASSLETGGLWEQYF.

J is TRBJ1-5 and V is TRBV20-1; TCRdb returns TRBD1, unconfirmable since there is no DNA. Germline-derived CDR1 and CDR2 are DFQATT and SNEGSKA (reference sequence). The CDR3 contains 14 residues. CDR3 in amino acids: CSADTGGLNQPQHF.

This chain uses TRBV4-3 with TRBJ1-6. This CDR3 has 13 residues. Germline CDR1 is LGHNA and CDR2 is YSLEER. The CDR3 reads CASSQDLRSPLHF.

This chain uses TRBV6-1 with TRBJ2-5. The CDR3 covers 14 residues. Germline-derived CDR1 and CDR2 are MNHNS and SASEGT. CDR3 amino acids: CASSIRHRRETQYF.

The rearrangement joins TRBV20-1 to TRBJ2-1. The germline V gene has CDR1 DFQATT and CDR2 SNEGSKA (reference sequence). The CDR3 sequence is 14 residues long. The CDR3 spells CSARKGSSYNEQFF.

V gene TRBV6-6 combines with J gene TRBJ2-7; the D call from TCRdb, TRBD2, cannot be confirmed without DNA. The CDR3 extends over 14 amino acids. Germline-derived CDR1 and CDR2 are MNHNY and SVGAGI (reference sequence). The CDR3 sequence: CASSYSILASEQYF.

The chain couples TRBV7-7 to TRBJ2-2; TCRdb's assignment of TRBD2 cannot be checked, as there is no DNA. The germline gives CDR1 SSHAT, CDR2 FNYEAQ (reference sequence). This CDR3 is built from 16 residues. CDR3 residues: CASSLESPSMAGELFF. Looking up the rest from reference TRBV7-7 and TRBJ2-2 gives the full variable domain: GAGVSQSPRYKVTKRGQDVTLRCDPISSHATLYWYQQALGQGPEFLTYFNYEAQPDKSGLPSDRFSAERPEGSISTLTIQRTEQRDSAMYRCASSLESPSMAGELFFGEGSRLTVL.

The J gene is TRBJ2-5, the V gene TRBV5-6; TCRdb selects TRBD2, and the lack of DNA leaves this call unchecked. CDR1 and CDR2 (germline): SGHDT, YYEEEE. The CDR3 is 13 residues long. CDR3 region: CASSLKRVETQYF.

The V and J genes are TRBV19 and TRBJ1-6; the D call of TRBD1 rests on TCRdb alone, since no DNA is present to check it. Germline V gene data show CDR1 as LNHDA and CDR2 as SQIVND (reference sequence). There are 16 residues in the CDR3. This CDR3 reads CASSEGQGVPNSPLHF.

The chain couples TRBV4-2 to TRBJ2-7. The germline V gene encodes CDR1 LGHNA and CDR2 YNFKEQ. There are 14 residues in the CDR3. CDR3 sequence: CASSQLSGTYEQYF.

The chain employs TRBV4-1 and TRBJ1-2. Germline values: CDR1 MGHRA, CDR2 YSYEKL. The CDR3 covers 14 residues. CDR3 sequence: CASSPTDTPYGYTF.

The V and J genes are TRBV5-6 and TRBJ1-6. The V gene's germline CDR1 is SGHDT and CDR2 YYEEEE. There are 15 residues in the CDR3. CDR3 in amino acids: CASNSRGAYNSPLHF.

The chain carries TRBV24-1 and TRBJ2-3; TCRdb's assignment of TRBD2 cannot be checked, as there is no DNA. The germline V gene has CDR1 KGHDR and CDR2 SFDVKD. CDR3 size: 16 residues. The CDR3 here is CATSDPPRGGRSGQYF.

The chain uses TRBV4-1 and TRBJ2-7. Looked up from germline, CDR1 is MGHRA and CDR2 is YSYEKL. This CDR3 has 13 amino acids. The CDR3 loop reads CASSQGGDYEQYF.

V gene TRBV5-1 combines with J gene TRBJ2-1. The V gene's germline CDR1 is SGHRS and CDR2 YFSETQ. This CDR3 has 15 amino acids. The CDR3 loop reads CASSPDSGAYNEQFF.

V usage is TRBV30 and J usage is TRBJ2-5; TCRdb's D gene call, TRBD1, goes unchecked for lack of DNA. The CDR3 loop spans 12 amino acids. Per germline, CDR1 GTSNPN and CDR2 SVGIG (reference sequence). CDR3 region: CAWGHLRETQYF.

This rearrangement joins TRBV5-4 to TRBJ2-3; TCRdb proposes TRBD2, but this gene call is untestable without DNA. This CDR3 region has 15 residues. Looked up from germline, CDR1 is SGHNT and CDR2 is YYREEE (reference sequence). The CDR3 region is CASSLGELRTDTQYF.

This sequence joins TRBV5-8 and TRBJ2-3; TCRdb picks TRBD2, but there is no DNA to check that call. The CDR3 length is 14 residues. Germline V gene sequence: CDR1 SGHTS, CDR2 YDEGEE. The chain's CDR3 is CASSSAGWADTQYF.

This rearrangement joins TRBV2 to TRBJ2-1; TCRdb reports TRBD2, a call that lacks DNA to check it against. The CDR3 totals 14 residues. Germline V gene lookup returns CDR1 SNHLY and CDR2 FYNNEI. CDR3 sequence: CASSAGGRGSEQFF.